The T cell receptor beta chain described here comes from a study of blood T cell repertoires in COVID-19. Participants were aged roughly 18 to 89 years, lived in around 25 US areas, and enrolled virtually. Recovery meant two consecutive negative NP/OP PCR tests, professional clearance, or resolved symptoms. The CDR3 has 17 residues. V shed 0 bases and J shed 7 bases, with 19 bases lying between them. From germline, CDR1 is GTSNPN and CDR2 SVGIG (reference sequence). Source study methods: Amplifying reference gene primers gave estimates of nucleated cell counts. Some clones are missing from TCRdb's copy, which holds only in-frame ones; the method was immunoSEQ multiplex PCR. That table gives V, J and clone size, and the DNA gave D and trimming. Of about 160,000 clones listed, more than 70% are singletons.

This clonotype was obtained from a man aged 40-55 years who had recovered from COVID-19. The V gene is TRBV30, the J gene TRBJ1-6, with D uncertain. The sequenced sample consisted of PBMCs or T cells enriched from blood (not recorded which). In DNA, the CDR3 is TGTGCCTGGAGTGTTCAGGCAGGCTCGGTCGCAAATTCACCCCTCCACTTT. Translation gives CAWSVQAGSVANSPLHF.